The 8 T cell receptor beta chains in this list originate from one sample, sequenced in a study of blood T cell repertoires in COVID-19. Sequenced by immunoSEQ multiplex PCR; TCRdb stores in-frame clones only, minus some. The data contain a few hundred thousand clones, around 81% of them singletons. The sequenced sample was PBMCs or T cells enriched from blood (not recorded which). These receptors all come from a young man with acute COVID-19.

The chain uses TRBV14 and TRBJ1-2; D gene unclear. Trimming removed 1 base from V and 8 bases from J, with 8 bases in between. The CDR3 sequence is 12 residues long. Germline V gene data show CDR1 as SGHDN and CDR2 as FVKESK. The CDR3 protein is CASSQVSEGYTF. In DNA form, the CDR3 reads TGTGCCAGCAGCCAAGTCTCCGAGGGCTACACCTTC. Variable domain in full (rest from reference TRBV14 and TRBJ1-2): EAGVTQFPSHSVIEKGQTVTLRCDPISGHDNLYWYRRVMGKEIKFLLHFVKESKQDESGMPNNRFLAERTGGTYSTLKVQPAELEDSGVYFCASSQVSEGYTFGSGTRLTVV.

The chain carries TRBV10-3 and TRBJ2-1; weak D call: TRBD1 (8 bases). The CDR3 is 12 amino acids. Germline loops: CDR1 ENHRY, CDR2 SYGVKD. V lost 6 bases and J lost 8, with 11 bases in between. DNA of the CDR3: TGTGCCATCAGACAGGGGGGGCATGAGCAGTTCTTC. This sequence encodes CAIRQGGHEQFF.

The chain uses TRBV5-4 and TRBJ2-3; D perhaps matches TRBD2 (7 bases). Germline CDR1 SGHNT, CDR2 YYREEE (reference sequence). With 4 bases removed from V and 6 bases from J, the gap between germline ends came to 12 bases. The CDR3 has 13 residues. This CDR3 reads CASSMGGLDTQYF. CDR3 sequence (DNA): TGTGCCAGCAGCATGGGGGGGCTGGATACGCAGTATTTT.

The chain joins TRBV27 to TRBJ1-2; D is perhaps TRBD1 (6 bases). The CDR3 contains 13 residues. Germline-derived CDR1 and CDR2 are MNHEY and SMNVEV (reference sequence). The V and J ends lost 7 bases and 6 bases respectively, with 15 bases between them. CDR3 in amino acids: CASKGGGLDGYTF. CDR3 DNA: TGTGCCAGCAAAGGCGGGGGGCTTGATGGCTACACCTTC.

The chain is built from TRBV6-1 and TRBJ1-5; D gene unclear. The V gene lost 1 base and the J gene lost 1 base, with 11 bases spanning the gap. Germline V lookup: CDR1 MNHNS, CDR2 SASEGT. CDR3 length equals 16 residues. The CDR3 bases are TGTGCCAGCAGTGAAGTAACTCTCGGGAGCAATCAGCCCCAGCATTTT. Translated, it gives CASSEVTLGSNQPQHF.

J is TRBJ1-2 and V is TRBV5-1; D not resolved. Germline CDR1 and CDR2: SGHRS and YFSETQ. The CDR3 extends over 14 amino acids. Trimming shortened V by 0 bases and J by 1 base, and 7 bases separated the two germline ends. CDR3 DNA sequence: TGCGCCAGCAGCTTGGATGGCGGTAACTATGGCTACACCTTC. This gives the protein CASSLDGGNYGYTF.

The J gene is TRBJ1-4, the V gene TRBV3-1 (or the pseudogene TRBV3-2); D gene ambiguous. Trimming stripped 6 bases from V and 5 bases from J, with 16 bases between. Germline V lookup: CDR1 LGHDT, CDR2 YNNKEL (reference sequence). The CDR3 totals 15 residues. CDR3 loop: CASRRKPGSNEKLFF. The CDR3 DNA follows: TGTGCCAGCAGACGAAAACCAGGCTCCAATGAAAAACTGTTTTTT.

This chain connects TRBV7-2 to TRBJ1-5; 7 positions agree with TRBD1. The CDR3 runs 14 residues. CDR1 and CDR2 (germline): SGHTA, FQGNSA. Germline trimming cut 3 bases from V and 2 bases from J; bases unmatched to any gene: 1. CDR3 protein: CASSFDRGNQPQHF. CDR3 nucleotides: TGTGCCAGCAGCTTCGACAGGGGCAATCAGCCCCAGCATTTT.